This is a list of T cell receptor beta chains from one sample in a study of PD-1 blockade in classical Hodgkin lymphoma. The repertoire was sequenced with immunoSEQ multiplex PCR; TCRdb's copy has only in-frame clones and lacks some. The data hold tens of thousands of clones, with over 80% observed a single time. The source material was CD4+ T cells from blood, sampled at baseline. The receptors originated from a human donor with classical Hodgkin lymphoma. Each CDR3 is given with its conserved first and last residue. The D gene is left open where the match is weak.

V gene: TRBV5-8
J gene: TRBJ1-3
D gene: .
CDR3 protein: CASGTNGGLAGNTIYF

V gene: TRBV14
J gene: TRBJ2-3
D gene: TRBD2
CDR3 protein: CASSQEVGGGTQYF

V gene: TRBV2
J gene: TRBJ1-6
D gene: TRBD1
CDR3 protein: CASGDSRFFGALHF

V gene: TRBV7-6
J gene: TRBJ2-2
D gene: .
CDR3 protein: CASSLAPQGGGNTGELFF

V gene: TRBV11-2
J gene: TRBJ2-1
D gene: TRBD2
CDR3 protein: CASRPLAGGPNEQFF

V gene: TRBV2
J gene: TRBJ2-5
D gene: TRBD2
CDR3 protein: CASRELAGGGETQYF

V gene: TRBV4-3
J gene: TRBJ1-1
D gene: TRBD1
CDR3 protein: CASSQDYRGNTEAFF

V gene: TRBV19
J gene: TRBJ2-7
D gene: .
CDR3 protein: CASSIEKGNRYEQYF

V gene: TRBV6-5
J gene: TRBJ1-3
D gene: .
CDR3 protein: CASSYSRQLSGNTIYF

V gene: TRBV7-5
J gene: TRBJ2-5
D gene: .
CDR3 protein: CARSLLEDGGAPAETQYF

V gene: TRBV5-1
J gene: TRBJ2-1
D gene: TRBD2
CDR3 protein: CASSLGPAGGIYNEQFF

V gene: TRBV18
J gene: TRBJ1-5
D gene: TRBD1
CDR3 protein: CASADREGNQPQHF

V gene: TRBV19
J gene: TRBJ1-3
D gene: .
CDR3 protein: CASSMRAPSSGNTIYF

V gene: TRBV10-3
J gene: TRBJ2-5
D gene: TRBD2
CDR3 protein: CATLAGGETQYF

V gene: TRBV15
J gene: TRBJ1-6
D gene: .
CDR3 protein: CATSRDRDTQGSPLHF

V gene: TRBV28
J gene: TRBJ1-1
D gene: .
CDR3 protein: CASNSRGNTEAFF